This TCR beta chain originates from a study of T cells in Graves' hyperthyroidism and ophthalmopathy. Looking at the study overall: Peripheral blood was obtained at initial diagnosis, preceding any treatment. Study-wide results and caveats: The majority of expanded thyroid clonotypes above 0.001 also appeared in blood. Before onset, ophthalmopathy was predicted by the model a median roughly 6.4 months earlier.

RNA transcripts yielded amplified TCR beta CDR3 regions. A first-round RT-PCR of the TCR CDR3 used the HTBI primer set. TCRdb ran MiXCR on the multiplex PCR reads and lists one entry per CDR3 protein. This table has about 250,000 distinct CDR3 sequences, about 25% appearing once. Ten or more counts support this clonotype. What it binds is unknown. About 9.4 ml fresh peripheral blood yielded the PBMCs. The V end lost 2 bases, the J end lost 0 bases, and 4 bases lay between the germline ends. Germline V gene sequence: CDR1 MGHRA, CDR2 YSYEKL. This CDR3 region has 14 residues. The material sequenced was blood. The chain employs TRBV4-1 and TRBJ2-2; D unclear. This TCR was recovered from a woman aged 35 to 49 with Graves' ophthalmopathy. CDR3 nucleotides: TGCGCCAGCAGCCAATCAGCGAACACCGGGGAGCTGTTTTTT. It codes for CASSQSANTGELFF.